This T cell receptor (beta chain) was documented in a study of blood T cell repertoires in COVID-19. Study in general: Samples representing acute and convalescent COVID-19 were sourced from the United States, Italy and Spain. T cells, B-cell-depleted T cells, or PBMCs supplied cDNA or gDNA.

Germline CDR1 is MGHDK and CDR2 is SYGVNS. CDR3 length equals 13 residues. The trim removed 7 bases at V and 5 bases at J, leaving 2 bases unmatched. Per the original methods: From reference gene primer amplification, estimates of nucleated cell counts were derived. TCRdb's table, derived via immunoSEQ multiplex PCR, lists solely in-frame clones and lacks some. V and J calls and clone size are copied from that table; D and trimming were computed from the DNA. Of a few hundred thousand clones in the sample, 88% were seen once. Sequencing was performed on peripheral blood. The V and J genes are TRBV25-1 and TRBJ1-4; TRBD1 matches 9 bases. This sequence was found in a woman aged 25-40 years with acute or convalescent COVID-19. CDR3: CASNRGRNEKLFF. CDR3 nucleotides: TGTGCCAGCAACAGGGGGCGCAATGAAAAACTGTTTTTT.